This T cell receptor beta chain was identified during a study of post-analysis software for immune sequencing data. Study summary: As for disease course, relapsing-remitting, secondary progressive and progressive-relapsing multiple sclerosis were all included. Study outcomes and limitations: TRBV segments more frequent in patients than in controls numbered several and included TRBV5-6, TRBV5-1 and TRBV20-1. F measure grouped same-batch samples tightly together. Versus controls, multiple sclerosis patients showed significantly lower diversity (normalized Chao1).

The CDR3 has 13 residues. With 6 bases clipped from V and 2 bases from J, the junction kept 3 bases outside the gene matches. The V gene's germline CDR1 is MNHEY and CDR2 SVGAGI. This clonotype was counted at least ten times. Antigen: not known. Built from TCR beta cDNA, the libraries had unique molecular identifiers in them. Around 460,000 cDNA molecules came from about 1 to 10 million T cells. TCRdb re-called the PCR reads with MiXCR, one entry per CDR3 protein. This sample carries a few hundred thousand distinct CDR3 sequences, around a third of them seen once, and the ten largest clones take 4.5% to 7.5%.

The sequenced sample was blood. The clonotype was recovered from a girl aged 2 to 17 with multiple sclerosis. The V call is TRBV6-5, the J call TRBJ1-2, with 7 bases identical to TRBD1. CDR3 DNA sequence: TGTGCCAGCAGCAGGGACAGCAACTATGGCTACACCTTC. This encodes CASSRDSNYGYTF.